This entry lists 18 T cell receptor beta chains sequenced from one sample in a study of shared clonotypes between healthy human individuals. CD45RO-negative CD8 cells positively selected for CCR7 made up the naive population, which excluded terminally differentiated effector memory CD45RA+ cells. Data came from immunoSEQ multiplex PCR; TCRdb stores just in-frame clones and leaves some out. Found here are just over 2,000,000 clones, about 95% of them singletons; the top ten hold roughly 1%. Sequencing used naive CD8+ T cells sorted from blood. The receptors stem from a young man in good health.

The chain carries TRBV27 and TRBJ2-2; 8 bases agree with TRBD2. The V gene end was trimmed by 7 bases and the J gene end by 4 bases; junction bases not matched to a gene: 8. This CDR3 contains 15 residues. Germline-derived CDR1 and CDR2 are MNHEY and SMNVEV (reference sequence). CDR3 in amino acids: CASTFGGALTGELFF. In DNA, the CDR3 is TGTGCCAGCACCTTCGGGGGGGCTCTCACCGGGGAGCTGTTTTTT.

The V call is TRBV13, the J call TRBJ2-1, with D hard to call. The length of the CDR3 is 13 residues. Looked up from germline, CDR1 is PRHDT and CDR2 is FYEKMQ (reference sequence). Trimming took 0 bases from V and 4 from J, leaving 4 bases between them. CDR3 loop: CASSLGLYNEQFF. As DNA, the CDR3 is TGTGCCAGCAGCTTAGGCCTATACAATGAGCAGTTCTTC.

The gene calls are TRBV4-1 and TRBJ2-1, with 8 bases aligning to TRBD2. CDR3 size: 14 residues. Germline V gene lookup returns CDR1 MGHRA and CDR2 YSYEKL. V shed 3 bases and J 5 bases; nucleotides not matched to a gene: 3. CDR3 nucleotide sequence: TGCGCCAGCAGCCATGGACTAGCAAACAATGAGCAGTTCTTC. Protein product: CASSHGLANNEQFF.

The V gene is TRBV13, the J gene TRBJ2-7; TRBD2 might be the D (6 bases). This CDR3 comprises 13 residues. Per the germline V gene, CDR1 is PRHDT and CDR2 is FYEKMQ (reference sequence). V was pared by 5 bases and J by 3 bases, with 11 bases between. CDR3 DNA sequence: TGTGCCAGCAGCGCGGGACTTGACTACGAGCAGTACTTC. Protein product: CASSAGLDYEQYF.

In the case of this clone: The sample carries other DNA sequences with the same CDR3. The chain joins TRBV29-1 to TRBJ2-1; TRBD2 matches 8 bases. Trimming cost V 6 bases and J 0 bases; bases outside gene matches: 7. CDR1 and CDR2 from the germline V gene are SQVTM and ANQGSEA. This CDR3 has 15 residues. The CDR3 DNA is TGCAGCGTGGTAGCGGGGTCCAGCTCCTACAATGAGCAGTTCTTC. This encodes CSVVAGSSSYNEQFF.

In its sample, this clone was seen once. This sample also contains other DNA sequences that code for the same CDR3. The J gene is TRBJ2-1, the V gene TRBV5-1, with D possibly TRBD1 on 5 matching bases. This CDR3 comprises 14 residues. CDR1 is SGHRS and CDR2 is YFSETQ in the germline V gene. V was shortened by 0 bases and J by 4 bases, with 8 bases between the two germline ends. CDR3 nucleotide sequence: TGCGCCAGCAGCTTGGGGACACTATACAATGAGCAGTTCTTC. Translation: CASSLGTLYNEQFF.

The V gene is TRBV7-9, the J gene TRBJ2-7; D is unclear. The CDR3 sequence is 15 residues long. The germline gives CDR1 SEHNR, CDR2 FQNEAQ (reference sequence). The V end lost 1 base, the J end lost 3 bases, and 13 bases lay between the germline ends. CDR3 DNA: TGTGCCAGCAGCTTAGGTCCTCCGGACCTCTACGAGCAGTACTTC. Encoded protein: CASSLGPPDLYEQYF. Combining the CDR3 with reference TRBV7-9 and TRBJ2-7 gives the whole variable domain DTGVSQNPRHKITKRGQNVTFRCDPISEHNRLYWYRQTLGQGPEFLTYFQNEAQLEKSRLLSDRFSAERPKGSFSTLEIQRTEQGDSAMYLCASSLGPPDLYEQYFGPGTRLTVT.

With regard to this clone: Other DNA sequences within the sample encode an identical CDR3. The chain combines TRBV27 with TRBJ2-7; the D gene is possibly TRBD1 (5 bases). The CDR3 spans 13 residues. Between the trimmed V and J ends, which lost 3 bases and 3 bases, there was a span of 9 bases. The germline V gene encodes CDR1 MNHEY and CDR2 SMNVEV (reference sequence). This CDR3 is CASSFLGRYEQYF. CDR3 in DNA: TGTGCCAGCAGTTTTTTGGGGCGCTACGAGCAGTACTTC.

The genes are TRBV5-6 and TRBJ2-3, with D perhaps matching TRBD2 (5 bases). Deletions cut 5 bases from V and 0 bases from J, with 13 bases between. CDR3 length: 15 amino acids. In germline, CDR1 is SGHDT, CDR2 YYEEEE. The chain's CDR3 is CASREGYSSTDTQYF. CDR3 sequence (DNA): TGTGCCAGCAGAGAGGGCTATTCTAGCACAGATACGCAGTATTTT. The whole variable domain, filled in from reference TRBV5-6 and TRBJ2-3, reads DAGVTQSPTHLIKTRGQQVTLRCSPKSGHDTVSWYQQALGQGPQFIFQYYEEEERQRGNFPDRFSGHQFPNYSSELNVNALLLGDSALYLCASREGYSSTDTQYFGPGTRLTVL.

The chain employs TRBV7-2 and TRBJ2-7; D is perhaps TRBD1 (5 bases). Germline assignment: CDR1 SGHTA and CDR2 FQGNSA. CDR3 size: 14 residues. Trimming left V 5 bases short and J 0 bases short, with 11 bases between. The CDR3 spells CASSIRQSSYEQYF. DNA of the CDR3: TGTGCCAGCAGCATAAGACAGTCCTCCTACGAGCAGTACTTC.

The chain carries TRBV5-1 and TRBJ1-1; 7 nucleotides agree with TRBD1. Unmatched junction bases numbered 5, after V lost 2 bases and J lost 4 bases. In germline, CDR1 is SGHRS, CDR2 YFSETQ. CDR3 size: 14 residues. Written as DNA, the CDR3 is TGCGCCAGCAGCTTAGAGGGGGCGAGCACTGAAGCTTTCTTT. Protein sequence: CASSLEGASTEAFF.

This sequence joins TRBV11-2 and TRBJ1-1; D might be TRBD1 (5 bases). The CDR3 extends over 13 amino acids. Germline V gives CDR1 SGHAT, CDR2 FQNNGV. V lost 2 bases to trimming and J lost 6 bases, with 10 bases between them. DNA for the CDR3: TGTGCCAGCAGCTTACAAGGGGTCCCTGAAGCTTTCTTT. This translates into CASSLQGVPEAFF.

The J gene is TRBJ2-7, the V gene TRBV6-6; the D call may be TRBD1 or TRBD2 (5 bases each). Germline assignment: CDR1 MNHNY and CDR2 SVGAGI (reference sequence). Trimming pared 7 bases from V and 1 base from J, leaving 17 bases between. The CDR3 spans 15 residues. The CDR3, as DNA: TGTGCCAGCACTCCTGGGGGACCGACATCCTACGAGCAGTACTTC. Its protein product is CASTPGGPTSYEQYF.

The chain combines TRBV7-2 with TRBJ1-1, with D unclear. Germline V lookup: CDR1 SGHTA, CDR2 FQGNSA. The CDR3 has 16 amino acids. V was cut by 5 bases and J by 0 bases, with 16 bases left in between. Written as DNA, the CDR3 is TGTGCCAGCAGCGCCCAGTTTGTCACGATGAACACTGAAGCTTTCTTT. The encoded protein is CASSAQFVTMNTEAFF.

This clone was picked up one time. The chain links TRBV6-1 to TRBJ1-1, with unresolved D. This CDR3 is 15 amino acids long. Germline V CDR1 and CDR2: MNHNS, SASEGT. Trimming stripped 1 base from V and 6 bases from J, with 15 bases between. CDR3 residues: CASSEGDTSKAEAFF. The CDR3 coding sequence is TGTGCCAGCAGTGAAGGAGACACCTCAAAGGCTGAAGCTTTCTTT.

The V gene is TRBV9, the J gene TRBJ2-7; no clear D. With 4 bases removed from V and 0 bases from J, the gap between germline ends came to 5 bases. The CDR3 covers 12 residues. Germline V gene sequence: CDR1 SGDLS, CDR2 YYNGEE. The CDR3 coding sequence is TGTGCCAGCAGCTCGAGCTCCTACGAGCAGTACTTC. This translates into CASSSSSYEQYF.

The V call is TRBV21-1, the J call TRBJ2-1; the listed D gene, TRBD2, was not tested against the DNA. TRBV21-1 constitutes a pseudogene. This CDR3 comprises 20 residues. DNA of the CDR3: TGTGCCAGCAGCAAATGGCCTCACGCTAGCGGGAGGGCCGGGTACAATGAGCAGTTCTTC. Protein sequence: CASSKWPHASGRAGYNEQFF.

This chain joins TRBV5-6 and TRBJ2-3; D might be TRBD2 (6 bases). This CDR3 is built from 15 residues. Germline V gene sequence: CDR1 SGHDT, CDR2 YYEEEE. V was shortened by 0 bases and J by 6 bases, with 14 bases between the two germline ends. The CDR3 sequence: CASSLAVVAGDTQYF. The DNA for the CDR3 is TGTGCCAGCAGCTTGGCCGTCGTTGCGGGGGATACGCAGTATTTT. Full variable domain (rest looked up from reference TRBV5-6 and TRBJ2-3): DAGVTQSPTHLIKTRGQQVTLRCSPKSGHDTVSWYQQALGQGPQFIFQYYEEEERQRGNFPDRFSGHQFPNYSSELNVNALLLGDSALYLCASSLAVVAGDTQYFGPGTRLTVL.